This passage covers 30 T cell receptor beta chains from one sample sequenced in a study of blood T cell repertoires in COVID-19. Data came from immunoSEQ multiplex PCR; TCRdb stores just in-frame clones and leaves some out. The sample records some 73,000 clones, less than 85% being singletons. The sample was peripheral blood. These receptors all come from a man in his fifties or sixties with acute or convalescent COVID-19.

J is TRBJ2-7 and V is TRBV6-6; 7 bases match TRBD2. The ends lost 6 bases at V and 3 bases at J; junction bases unmatched: 8. The germline V gene has CDR1 MNHNY and CDR2 SVGAGI (reference sequence). The CDR3 length is 14 residues. CDR3 bases: TGTGCCAGCAGATCGGCGGGAGTAGGCTACGAGCAGTACTTC. It is translated as CASRSAGVGYEQYF.

The chain has TRBV27 and TRBJ1-4, with D uncertain. The germline CDR1 and CDR2 sequences are MNHEY and SMNVEV (reference sequence). V was shortened by 4 bases and J by 4 bases, with 16 bases between the two germline ends. The CDR3 totals 16 residues. This chain's CDR3 is CASSSSRGTRNEKLFF. CDR3 sequence (DNA): TGTGCCAGCAGTTCCTCTCGGGGAACTCGTAATGAAAAACTGTTTTTT.

This rearrangement joins TRBV12-3 or TRBV12-4 to TRBJ2-7, with TRBD1 as a possible D gene (6 bases). The CDR3 has 11 amino acids. V was shortened by 5 bases and J by 7 bases, with 9 bases between the two germline ends. CDR3 nucleotide sequence: TGTGCCAGCAGTCTCGGACAGGAGCAGTACTTC. Protein: CASSLGQEQYF.

There are a few counts of this clone. The chain joins TRBV5-6 to TRBJ1-3; D not resolved. This CDR3 has 16 residues. Germline V gene sequence: CDR1 SGHDT, CDR2 YYEEEE. Trimming took 4 bases from V and 0 from J, leaving 14 bases between them. CDR3 in amino acids: CASSTISGNSGNTIYF. In DNA form, the CDR3 reads TGTGCCAGCAGCACCATATCAGGAAACTCTGGAAACACCATATATTTT.

This chain links TRBV11-2 with TRBJ2-5; 8 nucleotides line up with TRBD2. This CDR3 has 16 residues. The junction had 9 bases not matched to a gene; V was cut back by 5 bases and J by 1 base. CDR1 and CDR2 (germline): SGHAT, FQNNGV. CDR3 in amino acids: CASSETLAVTQETQYF. For the CDR3, the DNA is TGTGCCAGCAGCGAGACACTAGCGGTCACCCAAGAGACCCAGTACTTC.

V usage is TRBV5-1 and J usage is TRBJ2-7, with 9 bases matching TRBD1. This CDR3 comprises 15 residues. The junction had 5 bases not matched to a gene; V was cut back by 0 bases and J by 4 bases. Germline CDR1 and CDR2: SGHRS and YFSETQ. In DNA form, the CDR3 reads TGCGCCAGCAGCTTGGGCGCCGGGACAGGGTACGAGCAGTACGTC. Translating gives CASSLGAGTGYEQYV.

In this sample, this clone turned up a few times. CDR3 loop: CASSQPGGGGTQYF. DNA of the CDR3: TGTGCCAGCAGCCAACCCGGGGGGGGAGGGACCCAGTACTTC. The chain is built from TRBV3-1 (or the pseudogene TRBV3-2) and TRBJ2-5; TRBD2 matches 8 bases. This CDR3 spans 14 amino acids. The V and J ends lost 2 bases and 7 bases, in that order; junction bases with no gene match: 6. The germline CDR1 and CDR2 sequences are LGHDT and YNNKEL (reference sequence).

Comment on this clone: Distinct nucleotide sequences in the sample also encode this CDR3. The chain is built from TRBV5-1 and TRBJ2-5; 8 positions match TRBD1. Germline CDR1 and CDR2: SGHRS and YFSETQ. Trimming cost V 3 bases and J 5 bases; bases outside gene matches: 3. The CDR3 runs to 13 residues. The CDR3 region is CASSSGQVETQYF. The CDR3 coding sequence is TGCGCCAGCAGCTCGGGACAGGTGGAGACCCAGTACTTC.

The table lists this clone with a count of one. CDR3: CATSDLIDRARPGASSYNSPLHF. CDR3 nucleotides: TGTGCCACCAGTGATTTGATTGACAGGGCCCGACCCGGGGCCAGCTCCTATAATTCACCCCTCCACTTT. The chain is built from TRBV24-1 and TRBJ1-6; 7 bases fit TRBD1. V shed 0 bases, J shed 0 bases, and the junction held 19 bases outside the gene matches. Germline values: CDR1 KGHDR, CDR2 SFDVKD. The CDR3 is 23 residues long.

This clone was seen a few times. The chain carries TRBV7-2 and TRBJ1-1; no clear D gene. The CDR3 runs to 13 residues. The V and J ends lost 2 bases and 0 bases respectively, with 4 bases between them. Per the germline V gene, CDR1 is SGHTA and CDR2 is FQGNSA. The CDR3 loop is CASSLSLNTEAFF. CDR3 sequence (DNA): TGTGCCAGCAGCTTATCCTTGAACACTGAAGCTTTCTTT. Based on the CDR3 plus reference TRBV7-2 and TRBJ1-1, the full variable domain is GAGVSQSPSNKVTEKGKDVELRCDPISGHTALYWYRQSLGQGLEFLIYFQGNSAPDKSGLPSDRFSAERTGGSVSTLTIQRTQQEDSAVYLCASSLSLNTEAFFGQGTRLTVV.

This clone was observed many times. CDR3 coding DNA: TGTGCCAGTAGTACCTACAACAGCCCTCATGAAGCTTTCTTT. Its translation: CASSTYNSPHEAFF. The chain is built from TRBV19 and TRBJ1-1, with no clear D. CDR3 length: 14 residues. Deletions cut 4 bases from V and 7 bases from J, with 16 bases between. Germline V lookup: CDR1 LNHDA, CDR2 SQIVND (reference sequence).

The rearrangement uses TRBV5-8 and TRBJ2-3; 8 bases align to TRBD2. The V segment lost 0 bases and the J segment 4 bases; nucleotides outside the gene matches: 4. This CDR3 region has 15 residues. CDR1 SGHTS and CDR2 YDEGEE come from the germline V gene. The CDR3 protein is CASSLGAGDSDTQYF. Here the CDR3 DNA reads TGTGCCAGCAGCTTGGGAGCGGGAGACTCAGATACGCAGTATTTT.

V gene TRBV6-5 combines with J gene TRBJ1-6, with D perhaps matching TRBD1 (5 bases). Trimming shortened V by 2 bases and J by 10 bases, and 12 bases separated the two germline ends. Per germline, CDR1 MNHEY and CDR2 SVGAGI. The CDR3 is 14 amino acids. CDR3 amino acids: CASSYAGVESPLHF. The CDR3 DNA reads TGTGCCAGCAGTTACGCGGGGGTTGAGTCACCCCTCCACTTT.

This clone was seen a handful of times. J is TRBJ2-1 and V is TRBV5-1, with a tentative D call TRBD1 (6 bases). The CDR3 has 15 residues. Per the germline V gene, CDR1 is SGHRS and CDR2 is YFSETQ. V was pared by 2 bases and J by 7 bases, with 16 bases between. CDR3 residues: CASSFGTPLSNEQFF. CDR3 bases: TGCGCCAGCAGCTTCGGGACACCACTTAGTAATGAGCAGTTCTTC.

The chain has TRBV30 and TRBJ1-5, with 9 bases matching TRBD1. CDR1 GTSNPN and CDR2 SVGIG come from the germline V gene (reference sequence). CDR3 size: 13 residues. The V segment lost 5 bases and the J segment 8 bases; nucleotides outside the gene matches: 7. The CDR3 coding sequence is TGTGCCTGGGACAGGGGGGATTTTAAGCCCCAGCATTTT. As protein: CAWDRGDFKPQHF.

V and J are TRBV19 and TRBJ2-1; 8 bases fit TRBD1. This CDR3 region has 13 residues. V lost 5 bases and J lost 10; bases outside the gene matches: 7. Per germline, CDR1 LNHDA and CDR2 SQIVND (reference sequence). The CDR3 is CASSEYRTGEQFF. CDR3 in DNA: TGTGCCAGTAGTGAGTACAGGACAGGGGAGCAGTTCTTC.

The chain links TRBV7-3 to TRBJ2-1, with D possibly TRBD1 on 7 matching bases. The CDR3 consists of 14 residues. Germline assignment: CDR1 SGHTA and CDR2 FQGTGA. V lost 4 bases, J lost 9 bases, and 16 bases lay in between. The DNA of the CDR3 is TGTGCCAGCAGCTCCTCAGGGGGGCAGGGTGAGCAGTTCTTC. Protein product: CASSSSGGQGEQFF.

The chain uses TRBV9 and TRBJ2-3, with D unresolved. Germline V gives CDR1 SGDLS, CDR2 YYNGEE. Trimming pared 4 bases from V and 2 bases from J, leaving 5 bases between. The CDR3 totals 12 residues. CDR3 sequence (DNA): TGTGCCAGCAGCCCCAACACAGATACGCAGTATTTT. It codes for CASSPNTDTQYF.

The chain uses TRBV6-4 and TRBJ2-3; maybe TRBD2 (6 bases). CDR1 MRHNA and CDR2 SNTAGT come from the germline V gene. The V end lost 5 bases, the J end lost 0 bases, and 6 bases lay between the germline ends. The CDR3 totals 13 residues. CDR3 amino acids: CASSSGSTDTQYF. The CDR3 bases are TGTGCCAGCAGTAGCGGGAGCACAGATACGCAGTATTTT.

The CDR3 DNA follows: TGTGCCCGGACTAGCGGGACCAAAAACATTCAGTACTTC. It encodes CARTSGTKNIQYF. J is TRBJ2-4 and V is TRBV18; 12 nucleotides agree with TRBD2. There are 13 residues in the CDR3. V lost 11 bases and J lost 2; bases outside the gene matches: 1. Germline CDR1 KGHSH, CDR2 LQKENI.

DNA of the CDR3: TGTGCCAGTAGTATGGGTAGCGGGAGGAGCACCGGGGAGCTGTTTTTT. Amino acid sequence: CASSMGSGRSTGELFF. The rearrangement uses TRBV19 and TRBJ2-2, with 10 bases fitting TRBD2. The V gene end was trimmed by 3 bases and the J gene end by 4 bases; junction bases not matched to a gene: 5. Germline V lookup: CDR1 LNHDA, CDR2 SQIVND (reference sequence). The CDR3 loop spans 16 amino acids.

The chain joins TRBV2 to TRBJ2-5; D remains ambiguous. Germline CDR1 reads SNHLY; CDR2 reads FYNNEI. This CDR3 has 12 residues. V dropped 1 base and J dropped 7 bases, with 7 bases sitting between them. The CDR3: CASSEGSGTQYF. CDR3 nucleotide sequence: TGTGCCAGCAGTGAAGGGAGTGGGACCCAGTACTTC.

This clone was seen repeatedly, ten times or more. This chain joins TRBV18 and TRBJ2-1, with D maybe TRBD2 (5 bases). This CDR3 spans 12 amino acids. Germline V gene data show CDR1 as KGHSH and CDR2 as LQKENI. Trimming cost V 6 bases and J 7 bases, with 10 bases left between them. CDR3 loop: CASSRRGNEQFF. The CDR3 region has the DNA TGTGCCAGCTCGAGGAGAGGGAATGAGCAGTTCTTC.

V usage is TRBV7-8 and J usage is TRBJ1-6; D remains unclear. CDR3 length: 15 amino acids. Germline values: CDR1 SGHVS, CDR2 FQNEAQ. V lost 3 bases to trimming and J lost 2 bases, with 8 bases between them. CDR3 sequence: CASSLAPAYNSPLHF. DNA of the CDR3: TGTGCCAGCAGCTTGGCACCAGCCTATAATTCACCCCTCCACTTT.

This clone was counted between two and nine times. The chain recombines TRBV24-1 with TRBJ1-5; TRBD1 agrees at 7 bases. V shed 9 bases, J shed 2 bases, and the junction held 3 bases outside the gene matches. The length of the CDR3 is 13 residues. Germline V gene sequence: CDR1 KGHDR, CDR2 SFDVKD. The CDR3 loop reads CATGDRGNQPQHF. CDR3 nucleotides: TGTGCCACCGGAGACAGGGGCAATCAGCCCCAGCATTTT.

This clone is medium-sized (0.01 to 0.1%) in the sample. The chain couples TRBV3-1 (or the pseudogene TRBV3-2) to TRBJ1-1, with 9 bases fitting TRBD1. The ends lost 4 bases at V and 4 bases at J; junction bases unmatched: 13. Germline V gene data show CDR1 as LGHDT and CDR2 as YNNKEL (reference sequence). This CDR3 region has 17 residues. The CDR3 is CASSPVLGQGFSTEAFF. CDR3 coding DNA: TGTGCCAGCAGCCCAGTCCTAGGACAGGGGTTTTCCACTGAAGCTTTCTTT.

The gene calls are TRBV18 and TRBJ2-1; D unresolved. Germline CDR1 is KGHSH and CDR2 is LQKENI. The CDR3 covers 11 residues. Trimming shortened V by 6 bases and J by 6 bases, and 6 bases separated the two germline ends. Here the CDR3 reads CASSLSNEQFF. The CDR3 bases are TGTGCCAGCTCCTTATCCAATGAGCAGTTCTTC.

V is TRBV10-3 and J is TRBJ2-1; 13 bases agree with TRBD2. Unmatched junction bases numbered 10, after V lost 5 bases and J lost 6 bases. The CDR3 length is 17 residues. Germline V gene data show CDR1 as ENHRY and CDR2 as SYGVKD. The CDR3 coding sequence is TGTGCCATCAGTATTTCCTGGACTAGCGGGAGTGTCAATGAGCAGTTCTTC. Amino acids: CAISISWTSGSVNEQFF.

The V call is TRBV25-1, the J call TRBJ2-5; weak D call: TRBD2 (5 bases). The V end was cut by 2 bases, the J end by 11 bases, with 18 bases between. The CDR3 is made up of 14 amino acids. Germline V lookup: CDR1 MGHDK, CDR2 SYGVNS. The CDR3 nucleotides read TGTGCCAGCAGTGAACCAGGCAGTTGGAGGTCTCAGTACTTC. It encodes CASSEPGSWRSQYF.

This clone was detected only a few times. The genes are TRBV5-4 and TRBJ2-3; possibly TRBD1 for D (5 bases). Trimming took 0 bases from V and 2 from J, leaving 7 bases between them. The germline gives CDR1 SGHNT, CDR2 YYREEE (reference sequence). The CDR3 has 14 amino acids. CDR3 region: CASSLAGITDTQYF. In DNA, the CDR3 is TGTGCCAGCAGCTTGGCAGGGATCACAGATACGCAGTATTTT.